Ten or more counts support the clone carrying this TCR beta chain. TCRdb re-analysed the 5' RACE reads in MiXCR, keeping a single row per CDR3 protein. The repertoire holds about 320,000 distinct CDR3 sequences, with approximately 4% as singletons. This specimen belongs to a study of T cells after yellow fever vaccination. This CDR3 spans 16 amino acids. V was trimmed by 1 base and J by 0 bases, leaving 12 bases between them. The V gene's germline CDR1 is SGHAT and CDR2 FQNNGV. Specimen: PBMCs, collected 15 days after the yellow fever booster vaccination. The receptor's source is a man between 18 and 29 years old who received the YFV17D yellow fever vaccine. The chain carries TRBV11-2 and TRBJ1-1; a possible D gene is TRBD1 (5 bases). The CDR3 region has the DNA TGTGCCAGCAGCTTAGGACAGCACTCCATGAACACTGAAGCTTTCTTT. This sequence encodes CASSLGQHSMNTEAFF.